Below, 9 T cell receptor beta chains from the same sample are listed, as sequenced in a study of blood T cell repertoires in COVID-19. Assay: immunoSEQ multiplex PCR; the TCRdb copy retains only in-frame clones and omits some. The sample lists 62,000 or so clones; approximately 85% were seen once. Source material: peripheral blood. These receptors were collected from a human donor in a cohort sampled during active COVID-19.

The chain links TRBV9 to TRBJ1-1, with 10 positions matching TRBD1. The CDR3 is made up of 13 amino acids. CDR1 is SGDLS and CDR2 is YYNGEE in the germline V gene. V lost 4 bases and J lost 9; bases outside the gene matches: 6. DNA of the CDR3: TGTGCCAGCAGCTTCCGACAGGGGGCACAAGCTTTCTTT. Amino acid sequence: CASSFRQGAQAFF. The variable domain in full, completed from reference TRBV9 and TRBJ1-1, reads DSGVTQTPKHLITATGQRVTLRCSPRSGDLSVYWYQQSLDQGLQFLIQYYNGEERAKGNILERFSAQQFPDLHSELNLSSLELGDSALYFCASSFRQGAQAFFGQGTRLTVV.

This clone was detected once. The chain uses TRBV5-1 and TRBJ2-5; TRBD1 matches at 9 bases. The CDR3 runs 20 residues. V gave up 2 bases and J gave up 3 bases; unmatched junction bases: 20. The V gene's germline CDR1 is SGHRS and CDR2 YFSETQ. The CDR3 DNA follows: TGCGCCAGCAGCTTAAGGCCTACCTCGAGGTTCCGGGACAGGGAAGAGACCCAGTACTTC. The encoded protein is CASSLRPTSRFRDREETQYF. The whole variable domain, remainder taken from reference TRBV5-1 and TRBJ2-5, is KAGVTQTPRYLIKTRGQQVTLSCSPISGHRSVSWYQQTPGQGLQFLFEYFSETQRNKGNFPGRFSGRQFSNSRSEMNVSTLELGDSALYLCASSLRPTSRFRDREETQYFGPGTRLLVL.

This chain connects TRBV4-3 to TRBJ1-1; D is uncertain. This CDR3 spans 13 amino acids. The V end was cut by 0 bases, the J end by 5 bases, with 7 bases between. Germline CDR1 LGHNA, CDR2 YSLEER. This CDR3 reads CASSQDRGTEAFF. The CDR3, as DNA: TGCGCCAGCAGCCAAGATCGGGGAACTGAAGCTTTCTTT.

The CDR3 nucleotides are TGTGCCAGCAGCTCAGCAAGCAGGGGGACCGGGGAGCTGTTTTTT. It codes for CASSSASRGTGELFF. This chain uses TRBV11-3 with TRBJ2-2, with 7 bases aligning to TRBD1. Germline V gene lookup returns CDR1 SGHNT and CDR2 YENEEA. The junction had 7 bases not matched to a gene; V was cut back by 4 bases and J by 5 bases. The CDR3 is made up of 15 amino acids.

V usage is TRBV10-3 and J usage is TRBJ2-1, with D possibly being TRBD1 (5 bases). There are 17 residues in the CDR3. Trimming removed 3 bases at V and 3 bases at J, with 18 bases between. Germline V gives CDR1 ENHRY, CDR2 SYGVKD. DNA for the CDR3: TGTGCCATCAGTGATGAGTTCCTTAGAGGACACTACAATGAGCAGTTCTTC. It codes for CAISDEFLRGHYNEQFF.

V gene TRBV19 combines with J gene TRBJ2-7, with TRBD1 as a possible D gene (6 bases). The CDR3 runs 15 residues. Germline CDR1 reads LNHDA; CDR2 reads SQIVND (reference sequence). Deletions cut 3 bases from V and 5 bases from J, with 17 bases between. Written as DNA, the CDR3 is TGTGCCAGTAGTATCGGGACATCCCCCTGGGACGAGCAGTACTTC. The encoded protein is CASSIGTSPWDEQYF. The complete variable domain, with remaining parts taken from reference TRBV19 and TRBJ2-7, reads DGGITQSPKYLFRKEGQNVTLSCEQNLNHDAMYWYRQDPGQGLRLIYYSQIVNDFQKGDIAEGYSVSREKKESFPLTVTSAQKNPTAFYLCASSIGTSPWDEQYFGPGTRLTVT.

CDR3 residues: CASSGQGMNQPQHF. As DNA, the CDR3 is TGTGCCAGCTCAGGACAGGGGATGAACCAGCCCCAGCATTTT. The V call is TRBV2, the J call TRBJ1-5, with 9 bases identical to TRBD1. The CDR3 runs to 14 residues. J lost 7 bases, V lost 8 bases, and 9 bases had no gene match. From germline, CDR1 is SNHLY and CDR2 FYNNEI.

The chain joins TRBV7-3 to TRBJ2-7, with a possible D match to TRBD1 (6 bases). V gave up 2 bases and J gave up 3 bases, with 11 bases separating them. Germline loops: CDR1 SGHTA, CDR2 FQGTGA. The CDR3 sequence is 14 residues long. CDR3 in DNA: TGTGCCAGCAGCTTACAACAGGGCGACTACGAGCAGTACTTC. Residues: CASSLQQGDYEQYF. The full variable domain, its missing parts supplied by reference TRBV7-3 and TRBJ2-7, is GAGVSQTPSNKVTEKGKYVELRCDPISGHTALYWYRQSLGQGPEFLIYFQGTGAADDSGLPNDRFFAVRPEGSVSTLKIQRTERGDSAVYLCASSLQQGDYEQYFGPGTRLTVT.

The chain links TRBV6-5 to TRBJ2-2, with TRBD1 matching 7 bases. The germline V gene has CDR1 MNHEY and CDR2 SVGAGI. The CDR3 contains 14 residues. Germline trimming cut 6 bases from V and 7 bases from J; bases unmatched to any gene: 8. Here the CDR3 reads CASRDRDSGGELFF. The CDR3 DNA reads as TGTGCCAGCAGGGACCGGGACAGTGGCGGGGAGCTGTTTTTT.